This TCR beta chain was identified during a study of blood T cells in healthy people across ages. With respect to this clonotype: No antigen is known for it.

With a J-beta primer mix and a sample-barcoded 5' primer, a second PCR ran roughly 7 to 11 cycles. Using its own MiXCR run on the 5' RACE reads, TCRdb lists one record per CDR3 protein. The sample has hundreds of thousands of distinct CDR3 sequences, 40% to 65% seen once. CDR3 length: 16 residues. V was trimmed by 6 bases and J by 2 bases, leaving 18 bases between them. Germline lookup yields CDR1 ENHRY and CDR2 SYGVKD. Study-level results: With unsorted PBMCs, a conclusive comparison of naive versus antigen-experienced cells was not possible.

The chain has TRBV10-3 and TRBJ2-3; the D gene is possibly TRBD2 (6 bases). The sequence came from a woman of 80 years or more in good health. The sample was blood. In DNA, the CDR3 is TGTGCCATCAGCCGGGAGTCGGAGGGTAACACAGATACGCAGTATTTT. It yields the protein CAISRESEGNTDTQYF.